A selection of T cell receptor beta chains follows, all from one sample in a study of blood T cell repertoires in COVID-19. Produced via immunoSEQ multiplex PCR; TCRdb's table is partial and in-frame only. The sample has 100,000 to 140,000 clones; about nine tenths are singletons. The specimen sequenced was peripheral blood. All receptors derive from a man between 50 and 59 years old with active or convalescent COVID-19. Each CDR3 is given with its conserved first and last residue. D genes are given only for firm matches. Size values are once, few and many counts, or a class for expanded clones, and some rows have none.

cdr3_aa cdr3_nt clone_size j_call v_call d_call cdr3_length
CASRQGITEAFF TGTGCCAGCCGACAGGGTATAACTGAAGCTTTCTTT . TRBJ1-1 TRBV6-6 TRBD1 12
CASSAQGSQQYF TGCGCCAGCAGCGCACAGGGTAGTCAGCAGTACTTC . TRBJ2-7 TRBV5-1 . 12
CASSRGTEEETQYF TGCGCCAGCAGCAGGGGGACAGAAGAAGAGACCCAGTACTTC . TRBJ2-5 TRBV5-1 TRBD1 14
CASTTRGVGDEKLFF TGTGCCAGCACCACGCGCGGGGTTGGGGATGAAAAACTGTTTTTT . TRBJ1-4 TRBV5-5 . 15
CASSHITGTKYNEQFF TGCGCCAGCAGCCATATTACCGGGACTAAGTACAATGAGCAGTTCTTC once TRBJ2-1 TRBV4-1 TRBD2 16
CSALEVGQYF TGCAGTGCCCTAGAGGTGGGGCAGTATTTT . TRBJ2-3 TRBV20-1 . 10
CASASWAVPYEQYF TGTGCCAGCGCATCATGGGCCGTTCCATACGAGCAGTACTTC . TRBJ2-7 TRBV5-6 . 14
CASSLGGTRNPYEQYF TGTGCCAGCAGCTTAGGCGGGACTAGAAACCCCTACGAGCAGTACTTC . TRBJ2-7 TRBV7-2 TRBD2 16
CASSLRSGPGNEKLFF TGCGCCAGCAGCTTGCGGTCAGGGCCGGGTAATGAAAAACTGTTTTTT . TRBJ1-4 TRBV5-1 . 16
CASSRDTYEQYF TGTGCCAGCAGCCGCGACACCTACGAGCAGTACTTC . TRBJ2-7 TRBV3-1/TRBV3-2 . 12
CASSLAGDRALSGANVLTF TGCGCCAGCAGCTTGGCCGGGGACAGGGCCCTCTCTGGGGCCAACGTCCTGACTTTC . TRBJ2-6 TRBV5-1 TRBD1 19
CASSPPTGTGGPLGKLFF TGTGCCAGCTCACCACCTACAGGGACAGGGGGCCCATTGGGAAAACTGTTTTTT . TRBJ1-4 TRBV18 TRBD1 18
CASSQDERGPYNEQFF TGCGCCAGCAGCCAAGACGAGCGGGGGCCCTACAATGAGCAGTTCTTC . TRBJ2-1 TRBV4-1 TRBD2 16
CASSFGLGANEQFF TGTGCCAGCAGTTTCGGCTTAGGGGCCAATGAGCAGTTCTTC once TRBJ2-1 TRBV27 . 14
CASSGTENYGYTF TGTGCCAGCTCCGGGACAGAAAACTATGGCTACACCTTC . TRBJ1-2 TRBV18 TRBD1 13
CASSLYGDGTEEAFF TGTGCCAGCAGCTTGTATGGCGATGGGACAGAGGAAGCTTTCTTT . TRBJ1-1 TRBV5-8 TRBD1 15
CASSYDREQGGGELFF TGTGCCAGCAGTTACGATCGGGAGCAGGGAGGCGGGGAGCTGTTTTTT . TRBJ2-2 TRBV6-5 . 16
CASSSGLAGFPSSTDTQYF TGTGCCAGCAGCTCGGGACTAGCGGGATTCCCCTCTAGCACAGATACGCAGTATTTT . TRBJ2-3 TRBV6-6 TRBD2 19
CASSRILAGGGIGELFF TGTGCCAGTAGTAGGATACTGGCAGGGGGAGGTATAGGGGAGCTGTTTTTT . TRBJ2-2 TRBV19 . 17
CASSVGGRALETQYF TGTGCCAGCAGCGTGGGCGGGAGGGCCCTGGAGACCCAGTACTTC . TRBJ2-5 TRBV9 TRBD2 15
CASIGNSGYTF TGTGCCAGCATCGGGAATTCGGGCTACACCTTC . TRBJ1-2 TRBV6-5 . 11
CSATGDLGYTF TGCAGTGCTACAGGGGATCTTGGCTACACCTTC . TRBJ1-2 TRBV20-1 . 11
CASSLGTGGFGYEQYF TGTGCCAGCAGCTTAGGGACAGGGGGCTTTGGCTACGAGCAGTACTTC . TRBJ2-7 TRBV7-9 TRBD1 16
CASSRATGTEYNEQFF TGTGCCAGCAGCAGAGCCACCGGGACAGAGTACAATGAGCAGTTCTTC . TRBJ2-1 TRBV11-2 TRBD1 16
CARSLGEPQGYGYTF TGTGCCAGAAGCTTAGGGGAGCCACAGGGATATGGCTACACCTTC . TRBJ1-2 TRBV7-5 . 15
CASSVNRGQETQYF TGTGCCAGCTCAGTTAACAGGGGGCAAGAGACCCAGTACTTC . TRBJ2-5 TRBV18 TRBD1 14
CASSPSSSGKNEQYF TGTGCCAGCAGTCCCTCCTCTAGCGGAAAGAACGAGCAGTACTTC . TRBJ2-7 TRBV27 TRBD2 15
CAISESKDRGFGDEQFF TGTGCCATCAGTGAGTCTAAGGACAGGGGTTTTGGGGATGAGCAGTTCTTC . TRBJ2-1 TRBV10-3 TRBD1 17
CASSWTGGASSAEQYF TGTGCCAGCAGCTGGACAGGGGGCGCTTCCTCGGCTGAGCAGTACTTC few TRBJ2-7 TRBV7-9 TRBD1 16
CASSFGSGTYNEQFF TGTGCCAGCAGCTTCGGGAGCGGGACCTACAATGAGCAGTTCTTC once TRBJ2-1 TRBV7-9 TRBD2 15
CATRREVAGGRGETQYF TGTGCCACACGGAGGGAAGTCGCGGGAGGGCGGGGAGAGACCCAGTACTTC . TRBJ2-5 TRBV15 TRBD2 17
CAISESTQLANTQYF TGTGCCATCAGTGAGTCCACCCAACTAGCTAATACGCAGTATTTT . TRBJ2-3 TRBV10-3 . 15
CASSLDGGSYEQYF TGTGCCAGCAGCTTAGATGGGGGGAGCTACGAGCAGTACTTC . TRBJ2-7 TRBV7-8 . 14
CASSHRLSGRVNNEQFF TGCGCCAGCAGCCACCGCCTTAGCGGGAGGGTCAATAATGAGCAGTTCTTC few TRBJ2-1 TRBV4-1 TRBD2 17
CASSDRGQETQYF TGTGCCAGTAGTGACAGGGGTCAAGAGACCCAGTACTTC . TRBJ2-5 TRBV19 TRBD1 13
CASSGTTNTEAFF TGTGCCAGCAGCGGGACAACGAACACTGAAGCTTTCTTT . TRBJ1-1 TRBV2 . 13
CATTPRTGYNEQFF TGTGCCACAACGCCCAGGACTGGCTACAATGAGCAGTTCTTC . TRBJ2-1 TRBV19 . 14
CASSLAGGLAGNLDTQYF TGCGCCAGCAGCTTGGCCGGGGGACTAGCGGGAAATTTAGATACGCAGTATTTT few TRBJ2-3 TRBV5-1 TRBD2 18
CASTPGASGNYEQYF TGTGCCAGCACTCCCGGGGCTAGCGGTAACTACGAGCAGTACTTC . TRBJ2-7 TRBV6-5 TRBD2 15
CASSLGIAGSSTEQFF TGCGCCAGCAGCTTGGGAATAGCGGGGTCTTCTACTGAGCAGTTCTTC . TRBJ2-1 TRBV5-1 TRBD2 16
CASSSAARNYGYTF TGTGCCAGCAGTTCGGCGGCTCGTAACTATGGCTACACCTTC . TRBJ1-2 TRBV6-6 . 14